Each of the 17 T cell receptor beta chains below was sequenced from the same sample in a study of cytomegalovirus exposure and HLA in healthy donors. It was with 60 Vbeta and 13 Jbeta primers that the PCR ran. Only in-frame clones appear in the TCRdb table, and some are missing; sequencing was by immunoSEQ multiplex PCR. The sample includes roughly 52,000 clones, 50% to 70% seen only once; the top ten take 10% to 15%. Sequenced sample: PBMCs. These receptors all come from a human donor in good health.

The gene calls are TRBV7-2 and TRBJ2-3; D may be TRBD2 (6 bases). The V end was cut by 5 bases, the J end by 4 bases, with 16 bases between. This CDR3 contains 15 residues. CDR1 and CDR2 from the germline V gene are SGHTA and FQGNSA. In DNA, the CDR3 is TGTGCCAGCAGCCGGTCCGGGAGTAGCGCAGATACGCAGTATTTT. It encodes CASSRSGSSADTQYF.

This clone was recorded only once. This chain joins TRBV12-5 and TRBJ2-2, with D unclear. The germline CDR1 and CDR2 sequences are LGHNT and FRNRAP. CDR3 length: 17 residues. Trimming shortened V by 0 bases and J by 6 bases, and 17 bases separated the two germline ends. The CDR3 region has the DNA TGTGCTAGTGGTTTGGTACTAACCGAAAATCAACCCGGGGAGCTGTTTTTT. Its translation is CASGLVLTENQPGELFF.

J is TRBJ2-5 and V is TRBV18; D possibly corresponds to TRBD1 (6 bases). V dropped 6 bases and J dropped 1 base, with 12 bases sitting between them. The CDR3 is made up of 14 amino acids. Germline V gene sequence: CDR1 KGHSH, CDR2 LQKENI. The CDR3 DNA sequence: TGTGCCAGCTCTTACCAACAGGGCCAAGAGACCCAGTACTTC. This gives the protein CASSYQQGQETQYF.

The chain is built from TRBV30 and TRBJ1-2; 9 bases are shared with TRBD1. The V segment lost 2 bases and the J segment 8 bases; nucleotides outside the gene matches: 6. In germline, CDR1 is GTSNPN, CDR2 SVGIG (reference sequence). There are 13 residues in the CDR3. CDR3 in amino acids: CAWSIQGALGYTF. The CDR3 DNA reads as TGTGCCTGGAGTATACAGGGGGCGTTGGGCTACACCTTC.

The sample holds a few counts of this clone. The chain joins TRBV7-6 to TRBJ1-1, with no clear D. Per germline, CDR1 SGHVS and CDR2 FNYEAQ. V was clipped by 1 base and J by 11 bases, with 17 bases between them. The CDR3 spans 14 residues. The CDR3 DNA sequence: TGTGCCAGCAGCTTAGGGCCAAACCCAACGATGGCTTTCTTT. This codes for CASSLGPNPTMAFF.

V gene TRBV6-6 combines with J gene TRBJ2-7; 7 nucleotides line up with TRBD1. The CDR3 sequence is 15 residues long. With V trimmed by 0 bases and J by 2 bases, 4 bases remained unmatched. Germline V gives CDR1 MNHNY, CDR2 SVGAGI (reference sequence). This CDR3 is CASSYSLGGPYEQYF. CDR3 in DNA: TGTGCCAGCAGTTACTCGCTAGGGGGCCCCTACGAGCAGTACTTC.

The V gene is TRBV6-1, the J gene TRBJ1-3; D remains unclear. V lost 9 bases, J lost 1 base, and 13 bases lay in between. Looked up from germline, CDR1 is MNHNS and CDR2 is SASEGT. The CDR3 runs 14 residues. This CDR3 reads CARGSLGSGNTIYF. CDR3 coding DNA: TGTGCCAGGGGGAGCTTGGGGTCTGGAAACACCATATATTTT.

V is TRBV4-2 and J is TRBJ1-5, with a weak D call TRBD1 (6 bases). The CDR3 spans 17 residues. Germline CDR1 is LGHNA and CDR2 is YNFKEQ. V lost 3 bases to trimming and J lost 2 bases, with 17 bases between them. The CDR3 DNA is TGTGCCAGCAGCCAGATGCGCTACAGGGAACGCAATCAGCCCCAGCATTTT. Its protein is CASSQMRYRERNQPQHF.

This clone turned up a few times. This chain connects TRBV4-2 to TRBJ2-6; D is perhaps TRBD2 (6 bases). This CDR3 is 17 amino acids long. With 5 bases removed from V and 1 base from J, the gap between germline ends came to 15 bases. The germline V gene encodes CDR1 LGHNA and CDR2 YNFKEQ. CDR3 in amino acids: CASSARDSRSGANVLTF. The CDR3 bases are TGTGCCAGCAGCGCCCGGGACTCCCGTTCTGGGGCCAACGTCCTGACTTTC.

The chain links TRBV9 to TRBJ2-7; D may be TRBD1 (6 bases). Germline lookup yields CDR1 SGDLS and CDR2 YYNGEE. The CDR3 consists of 14 residues. Trimming took off 0 bases at V and 2 bases at J, with 9 bases between the two ends. The DNA for the CDR3 is TGTGCCAGCAGCGTAGTCCCAGGGGCCTACGAGCAGTACTTC. Its protein is CASSVVPGAYEQYF.

This chain connects TRBV5-1 to TRBJ2-7; weak D call: TRBD1 (6 bases). With 0 bases removed from V and 0 bases from J, the gap between germline ends came to 13 bases. This CDR3 is 16 amino acids long. Germline V gene lookup returns CDR1 SGHRS and CDR2 YFSETQ. The CDR3 DNA follows: TGCGCCAGCAGCTTGGGTCTCAGGGGCCTCTCCTACGAGCAGTACTTC. This encodes CASSLGLRGLSYEQYF.

The chain combines TRBV5-8 with TRBJ2-3; 12 nucleotides agree with TRBD2. The germline V gene has CDR1 SGHTS and CDR2 YDEGEE. V dropped 0 bases and J dropped 3; count of bases not matched to a gene: 2. The CDR3 loop spans 16 amino acids. CDR3 DNA sequence: TGTGCCAGCAGCTTGGGACTAGCGGGAGAAACAGATACGCAGTATTTT. Amino acid sequence: CASSLGLAGETDTQYF.

This clone was seen a handful of times. The V gene is TRBV2, the J gene TRBJ1-5; 9 bases fit TRBD1. The germline V gene has CDR1 SNHLY and CDR2 FYNNEI. The CDR3 consists of 14 residues. V lost 7 bases to trimming and J lost 6 bases; unmatched junction nucleotides: 7. The CDR3 bases are TGTGCCAGCAATACTGACAGGGGGGGTCAGCCCCAGCATTTT. As protein: CASNTDRGGQPQHF.

This chain links TRBV5-1 with TRBJ2-2, with 9 bases lining up with TRBD1. The V and J ends lost 3 bases and 4 bases, in that order; junction bases with no gene match: 4. Germline-derived CDR1 and CDR2 are SGHRS and YFSETQ. This CDR3 has 15 residues. CDR3 protein: CASSSWTGVTGELFF. Written as DNA, the CDR3 is TGCGCCAGCAGCTCTTGGACAGGGGTCACCGGGGAGCTGTTTTTT.

This clone was recorded once. The chain carries TRBV27 and TRBJ1-5, with D possibly being TRBD1 (5 bases). Trimming removed 4 bases at V and 4 bases at J, with 11 bases between. The CDR3 length is 14 residues. Germline V lookup: CDR1 MNHEY, CDR2 SMNVEV (reference sequence). In nucleotides, the CDR3 is TGTGCCAGCAGTTGGGGGGGATTAAATCAGCCCCAGCATTTT. Its protein is CASSWGGLNQPQHF.

This clone appeared a few times. J is TRBJ1-2 and V is TRBV6-5; TRBD1 agrees at 8 bases. Germline values: CDR1 MNHEY, CDR2 SVGAGI. The ends lost 4 bases at V and 6 bases at J; junction bases unmatched: 7. This CDR3 region has 14 residues. For the CDR3, the DNA is TGTGCCAGCAGTTTACAGGACAGGGACCATGGCTACACCTTC. Amino acid sequence: CASSLQDRDHGYTF.

This clone occurred a few times. The rearrangement links TRBV30 to TRBJ1-2, with 10 bases fitting TRBD1. This CDR3 is 13 amino acids long. The J segment lost 7 bases and the V segment lost 3 bases, leaving 5 bases of the junction unmatched. The germline V gene encodes CDR1 GTSNPN and CDR2 SVGIG (reference sequence). CDR3 loop: CAWRTGGGLGYTF. The CDR3 bases are TGTGCCTGGAGGACAGGGGGCGGACTTGGCTACACCTTC.